A selection of T cell receptor beta chains follows, all from one sample in a study of cytomegalovirus exposure and HLA in healthy donors. Sequenced by immunoSEQ multiplex PCR; TCRdb stores in-frame clones only, minus some. The repertoire consists of about 150,000 clones, with roughly 82% occurring once and the leading ten covering approximately 6.3%. Sample: PBMCs. The receptors derive from a woman in her fifties or sixties in good health and CMV-seropositive. The CDR3 runs from the conserved cysteine through the conserved F or W. D genes are given only for firm matches. Only some rows state a clone size, as once, few, many or a class for expanded clones.

d_gene: NA
j_gene: TRBJ2-1
v_gene: TRBV18
abundance: NA
CDR3nt: TGTGCCAGCTCACCAGTGCGGGCTTCGGATGAGCAGTTCTTC
CDR3aa: CASSPVRASDEQFF

d_gene: NA
j_gene: TRBJ2-3
v_gene: TRBV6-5
abundance: NA
CDR3nt: TGTGCCAGCAGTGCCGAGTCTGGAGATACGCAGTATTTT
CDR3aa: CASSAESGDTQYF

d_gene: NA
j_gene: TRBJ2-1
v_gene: TRBV7-2
abundance: NA
CDR3nt: TGTGCCAGCAGCTTAGCTCAGGGTTGGTACAATGAGCAGTTCTTC
CDR3aa: CASSLAQGWYNEQFF

d_gene: NA
j_gene: TRBJ2-2
v_gene: TRBV19
abundance: NA
CDR3nt: TGTGCCAGTAGTATCCCAGTGGCCGGGGAGCTGTTTTTT
CDR3aa: CASSIPVAGELFF

d_gene: NA
j_gene: TRBJ2-1
v_gene: TRBV10-3
abundance: NA
CDR3nt: TGTGCCACCGGCGAAGCGGCCAATGAGCAGTTCTTC
CDR3aa: CATGEAANEQFF

d_gene: TRBD1
j_gene: TRBJ2-7
v_gene: TRBV5-1
abundance: NA
CDR3nt: TGCGCCAGCAGACCGGGGACAGCCAACTACGAGCAGTACTTC
CDR3aa: CASRPGTANYEQYF

d_gene: NA
j_gene: TRBJ2-3
v_gene: TRBV7-8
abundance: few
CDR3nt: TGTGCCAGCAGCTTTACTCCCACAGATACGCAGTATTTT
CDR3aa: CASSFTPTDTQYF

d_gene: NA
j_gene: TRBJ2-7
v_gene: TRBV6-6
abundance: NA
CDR3nt: TGTGCCAGCAGTTACCAGCGGGTAAGCTCCTACGAGCAGTACTTC
CDR3aa: CASSYQRVSSYEQYF

d_gene: NA
j_gene: TRBJ2-2
v_gene: TRBV5-8
abundance: once
CDR3nt: TGTGCCAGCAGACTACTAGCCGGGGAGCTGTTTTTT
CDR3aa: CASRLLAGELFF

d_gene: TRBD1
j_gene: TRBJ2-7
v_gene: TRBV7-2
abundance: NA
CDR3nt: TGTGCCAGCAGCGCCACCGGGACAGGGGACTACGAGCAGTACTTC
CDR3aa: CASSATGTGDYEQYF

d_gene: TRBD2
j_gene: TRBJ2-3
v_gene: TRBV5-1
abundance: NA
CDR3nt: TGCGCCAGCAGCCCGGGGGGAACATTGAGCACAGATACGCAGTATTTT
CDR3aa: CASSPGGTLSTDTQYF

d_gene: TRBD1
j_gene: TRBJ2-5
v_gene: TRBV5-1
abundance: NA
CDR3nt: TGCGCCAGCAGCCTTACTACAGGGGCTACAGAGACCCAGTACTTC
CDR3aa: CASSLTTGATETQYF

d_gene: TRBD2
j_gene: TRBJ2-3
v_gene: TRBV7-8
abundance: NA
CDR3nt: TGTGCCAGCAGCAGGCGGGGGGGCCTTGACGATACGCAGTATTTT
CDR3aa: CASSRRGGLDDTQYF

d_gene: NA
j_gene: TRBJ2-7
v_gene: TRBV11-2
abundance: once
CDR3nt: TGTGCCAGCAGCTACGTTCCCAAGGGGACCTACGAGCAGTACTTC
CDR3aa: CASSYVPKGTYEQYF

d_gene: TRBD2
j_gene: TRBJ2-7
v_gene: TRBV28
abundance: once
CDR3nt: TGTGCCAGCACCTCTCACGGGGGGGCCCGCTACGAGCAGTACTTC
CDR3aa: CASTSHGGARYEQYF

d_gene: NA
j_gene: TRBJ1-4
v_gene: TRBV7-9
abundance: few
CDR3nt: TGTGCCAGCAGCTACGGACGTGGGAGTGAAAAACTGTTTTTT
CDR3aa: CASSYGRGSEKLFF

d_gene: NA
j_gene: TRBJ1-1
v_gene: TRBV25-1
abundance: NA
CDR3nt: TGTGCCAGCAGTGAATCAAGGGGGGGGGACACTGAAGCTTTCTTT
CDR3aa: CASSESRGGDTEAFF